The 3 T cell receptor beta chains listed next were all sequenced from one sample in a study of T cells of healthy individuals. TCRdb reprocessed the 5' RACE reads with MiXCR, giving one entry per CDR3 protein. The sample contains about 53,000 distinct CDR3 sequences, 14% to 15% of which appear only once. Receptors were obtained from a human donor in good health.

This clonotype was detected a few times. The rearrangement links TRBV3-1 to TRBJ2-1; D is unclear. This CDR3 is 11 amino acids long. Trimming shortened V by 1 base and J by 15 bases, and 10 bases separated the two germline ends. Germline values: CDR1 LGHDT, CDR2 YNNKEL (reference sequence). As DNA, the CDR3 is TGTGCCAGCAGCCAAGGAGGCCTTGGGTTCTTC. Residues: CASSQGGLGFF.

This clonotype was counted many times. The chain is built from TRBV19 and TRBJ2-1; possibly TRBD1 for D (5 bases). The CDR3 length is 12 residues. The V end was cut by 1 base, the J end by 7 bases, with 5 bases between. Germline V gives CDR1 LNHDA, CDR2 SQIVND (reference sequence). The CDR3 loop is CASSIGQNEQFF. Written as DNA, the CDR3 is TGTGCCAGTAGTATAGGACAGAATGAGCAGTTCTTC.

This clonotype has ten or more counts. The chain employs TRBV30 and TRBJ2-5; possibly TRBD1 or TRBD2 for D (5 bases each). Looked up from germline, CDR1 is GTSNPN and CDR2 is SVGIG (reference sequence). The germline V and J ends were trimmed by 4 bases and 1 base, with 10 bases remaining between them. CDR3 length: 13 residues. Here the CDR3 DNA reads TGTGCCTGGAAGAGGGGTCTCCAAGAGACCCAGTACTTC. Its translation: CAWKRGLQETQYF.